These 29 T cell receptor beta chains originate from one sample sequenced in a study of memory CD8 T cells in hepatitis C reinfection. As to time point: late/post reinfection, 12 to 24 weeks after detection. The sorted cells went straight to TCR sequencing with no prior in vitro expansion. Sequencing used immunoSEQ multiplex PCR; TCRdb keeps in-frame clones, though not all of them. This table has 46,000 or so clones, roughly 89% appearing once. The material sequenced was naive CD8+ T cells sorted from blood. Receptors originate from a man aged 18 to 30 with hepatitis C virus infection.

V gene TRBV30 combines with J gene TRBJ1-4; D unresolved. The V gene's germline CDR1 is GTSNPN and CDR2 SVGIG (reference sequence). V shed 0 bases and J shed 5 bases, with 16 bases lying between them. This CDR3 region has 16 residues. The CDR3 DNA follows: TGTGCCTGGAGTGTAGAGGGAGTCTTGCGCAATGAAAAACTGTTTTTT. As protein: CAWSVEGVLRNEKLFF.

The chain combines TRBV4-3 with TRBJ2-1; D is unclear. CDR3 size: 15 residues. Trimming took off 5 bases at V and 6 bases at J, with 17 bases between the two ends. Germline CDR1 and CDR2: LGHNA and YSLEER. The CDR3: CASSSSWAASNEQFF. CDR3 DNA sequence: TGCGCCAGCAGCTCATCTTGGGCTGCGAGCAATGAGCAGTTCTTC.

The sample holds a few counts of this clone. V is TRBV4-3 and J is TRBJ1-5; D is possibly TRBD1 (5 bases). This CDR3 contains 14 residues. V dropped 4 bases and J dropped 9 bases, with 16 bases sitting between them. Germline V gives CDR1 LGHNA, CDR2 YSLEER. CDR3 sequence (DNA): TGCGCCAGCAGCCCACTACAGGACCTAGGGCCCCAGCATTTT. Its protein product is CASSPLQDLGPQHF.

This chain joins TRBV19 and TRBJ2-6; D is uncertain. Germline V lookup: CDR1 LNHDA, CDR2 SQIVND (reference sequence). The length of the CDR3 is 13 residues. The V and J ends lost 6 bases and 2 bases respectively, with 5 bases between them. CDR3 DNA: TGTGCCAGTAGCTACGCTGGGGCCAACGTCCTGACTTTC. Protein: CASSYAGANVLTF.

The chain is built from TRBV7-2 and TRBJ1-1; the D is unclear. The germline V gene has CDR1 SGHTA and CDR2 FQGNSA. Trimming removed 1 base from V and 0 bases from J, with 3 bases in between. The CDR3 runs 13 residues. The chain's CDR3 is CASSLVLNTEAFF. The CDR3 nucleotides are TGTGCCAGCAGCTTAGTCTTGAACACTGAAGCTTTCTTT.

The chain couples TRBV5-1 to TRBJ2-3; 8 nucleotides match TRBD1. CDR3 length: 15 residues. Germline CDR1 is SGHRS and CDR2 is YFSETQ. J was trimmed by 2 bases and V by 0 bases; bases with no gene match: 2. The CDR3 DNA reads TGCGCCAGCAGCTTGGGGGGACAGGTCACAGATACGCAGTATTTT. Its translation: CASSLGGQVTDTQYF.

The genes are TRBV27 and TRBJ1-4, with 9 bases that match TRBD1. The CDR3 extends over 18 amino acids. V lost 2 bases and J lost 1; bases outside the gene matches: 8. Germline CDR1 MNHEY, CDR2 SMNVEV (reference sequence). The CDR3 sequence is CASSLTGTGSVTNEKLFF. CDR3 bases: TGTGCCAGCAGTTTAACCGGGACAGGGAGCGTAACTAATGAAAAACTGTTTTTT.

V gene TRBV10-3 combines with J gene TRBJ2-1, with 7 positions matching TRBD2. Per the germline V gene, CDR1 is ENHRY and CDR2 is SYGVKD. With V trimmed by 3 bases and J by 8 bases, 4 bases remained unmatched. The CDR3 contains 13 residues. The CDR3 DNA reads as TGTGCCATCAGTGAAGTGGCGGGGGATGAGCAGTTCTTC. Translation: CAISEVAGDEQFF.

V and J are TRBV19 and TRBJ1-5; tentative D call: TRBD1 (6 bases). The germline gives CDR1 LNHDA, CDR2 SQIVND (reference sequence). V was shortened by 7 bases and J by 2 bases, with 15 bases between the two germline ends. This CDR3 is 15 amino acids long. The chain's CDR3 is CASISAGAGNQPQHF. The CDR3 region has the DNA TGTGCCAGTATCTCAGCGGGGGCGGGCAATCAGCCCCAGCATTTT.

The chain couples TRBV5-4 to TRBJ2-7, with D possibly being TRBD1 (5 bases). Trimming removed 0 bases at V and 0 bases at J, with 7 bases between. CDR1 and CDR2 from the germline V gene are SGHNT and YYREEE (reference sequence). This CDR3 is built from 14 residues. The DNA of the CDR3 is TGTGCCAGCAGCTTGGCGGACACCTCCTACGAGCAGTACGTC. Translating gives CASSLADTSYEQYV.

V gene TRBV9 combines with J gene TRBJ2-1; 9 nucleotides match TRBD2. Germline assignment: CDR1 SGDLS and CDR2 YYNGEE. The CDR3 totals 19 residues. With V trimmed by 0 bases and J by 0 bases, 10 bases remained unmatched. The CDR3 loop is CASSVGGSGGRSSYNEQFF. The CDR3 DNA follows: TGTGCCAGCAGCGTAGGCGGTAGCGGGGGACGGAGCTCCTACAATGAGCAGTTCTTC. Full variable domain (outside the CDR3, taken from reference TRBV9 and TRBJ2-1): DSGVTQTPKHLITATGQRVTLRCSPRSGDLSVYWYQQSLDQGLQFLIQYYNGEERAKGNILERFSAQQFPDLHSELNLSSLELGDSALYFCASSVGGSGGRSSYNEQFFGPGTRLTVL.

The rearrangement joins TRBV5-4 to TRBJ2-7; 12 positions match TRBD1. The CDR3 totals 15 residues. Germline assignment: CDR1 SGHNT and CDR2 YYREEE (reference sequence). J was trimmed by 2 bases and V by 4 bases; bases with no gene match: 4. The CDR3 sequence is CASSHGTGGPYEQYF. In nucleotides, the CDR3 is TGTGCCAGCAGCCATGGGACAGGGGGCCCCTACGAGCAGTACTTC.

The genes are TRBV4-3 and TRBJ2-1, with D hard to call. This CDR3 has 13 amino acids. Germline CDR1 reads LGHNA; CDR2 reads YSLEER. The ends were cut back, 1 base at V and 8 bases at J, with 9 bases in the middle. The CDR3 nucleotides read TGCGCCAGCAGCCAAGGTACCATAGATGAGCAGTTCTTC. Its protein product is CASSQGTIDEQFF.

The chain is built from TRBV30 and TRBJ2-3; TRBD1 matches 7 bases. The CDR3 contains 13 residues. Germline CDR1 reads GTSNPN; CDR2 reads SVGIG (reference sequence). Trimming at V came to 5 bases and at J to 8 bases, leaving 10 bases not matched to a gene. As DNA, the CDR3 is TGTGCCTGGGACTACCAGGGGGTCGGTACGCAGTATTTT. Protein: CAWDYQGVGTQYF. Combining the CDR3 with reference TRBV30 and TRBJ2-3 gives the whole variable domain SQTIHQWPATLVQPVGSPLSLECTVEGTSNPNLYWYRQAAGRGLQLLFYSVGIGQISSEVPQNLSASRPQDRQFILSSKKLLLSDSGFYLCAWDYQGVGTQYFGPGTRLTVL.

The chain employs TRBV6-1 and TRBJ2-7; 9 positions match TRBD2. V trimming: 6 bases; J trimming: 4 bases; junction bases outside the gene matches: 4. This CDR3 has 13 residues. The germline CDR1 and CDR2 sequences are MNHNS and SASEGT. CDR3: CASRETSGYEQYF. The CDR3 coding sequence is TGTGCCAGCAGAGAGACTAGCGGATACGAGCAGTACTTC.

This sequence joins TRBV10-3 and TRBJ2-1, with TRBD1 matching over 11 bases. The germline V gene has CDR1 ENHRY and CDR2 SYGVKD. The CDR3 covers 19 residues. The V segment lost 3 bases and the J segment 0 bases; nucleotides outside the gene matches: 10. CDR3 loop: CAISEPGQGVISSYNEQFF. The CDR3, as DNA: TGTGCCATCAGTGAACCGGGACAGGGGGTGATAAGCTCCTACAATGAGCAGTTCTTC.

The J gene is TRBJ2-7, the V gene TRBV30, with D maybe TRBD1 (6 bases). The CDR3 sequence is 15 residues long. V lost 2 bases and J lost 0, with 14 bases in between. CDR1 and CDR2 (germline): GTSNPN, SVGIG (reference sequence). The CDR3 protein is CAWSPDRLSSYEQYV. CDR3 bases: TGTGCCTGGAGTCCCGACAGGTTAAGCTCCTACGAGCAGTACGTC.

This clone appeared once. This chain connects TRBV23-1 to TRBJ2-2, with D unresolved. TRBV23-1 is an open reading frame, and its role is uncertain. The CDR3 is 16 residues long. Trimming left V 2 bases short and J 5 bases short, with 15 bases between. CDR3: CASSQPLAPGTGELFF. CDR3 sequence (DNA): TGCGCCAGCAGTCAACCGTTGGCCCCAGGAACCGGGGAGCTGTTTTTT.

The chain combines TRBV9 with TRBJ2-7, with TRBD2 identical over 7 bases. Germline CDR1 is SGDLS and CDR2 is YYNGEE. The CDR3 runs 15 residues. After removal of 3 bases from V and 0 bases from J, the junction contained 6 bases not matched to a gene. The DNA of the CDR3 is TGTGCCAGCAGCGCCCACCGGGACTACTCCTACGAGCAGTACTTC. It yields the protein CASSAHRDYSYEQYF.

This clone has just a few counts. The chain links TRBV7-9 to TRBJ2-3; TRBD2 is a possible D gene (6 bases). The germline gives CDR1 SEHNR, CDR2 FQNEAQ (reference sequence). The CDR3 covers 14 residues. V lost 3 bases and J 4 bases, leaving 11 bases between the germline ends. The CDR3 loop reads CASSFFLASDTQYF. Here the CDR3 DNA reads TGTGCCAGCAGCTTCTTTCTAGCGTCAGATACGCAGTATTTT. The full variable domain, completed using reference TRBV7-9 and TRBJ2-3, is DTGVSQNPRHKITKRGQNVTFRCDPISEHNRLYWYRQTLGQGPEFLTYFQNEAQLEKSRLLSDRFSAERPKGSFSTLEIQRTEQGDSAMYLCASSFFLASDTQYFGPGTRLTVL.

J is TRBJ2-3 and V is TRBV28, with 8 positions matching TRBD2. This CDR3 contains 14 residues. Germline V lookup: CDR1 MDHEN, CDR2 SYDVKM. The CDR3 coding sequence is TGTTTCAGCGGGAGTTCCACAAGCACAGATACGCAGTATTTT. This codes for CFSGSSTSTDTQYF. Filled out from reference TRBV28 and TRBJ2-3, the complete variable domain reads DVKVTQSSRYLVKRTGEKVFLECVQDMDHENMFWYRQDPGLGLRLIYFSYDVKMKEKGDIPEGYSVSREKKERFSLILESASTNQTSMYLCFSGSSTSTDTQYFGPGTRLTVL.

This clone appeared once. V and J are TRBV11-2 and TRBJ1-3; D not certain. CDR3 length equals 15 residues. CDR1 and CDR2 (germline): SGHAT, FQNNGV. V shed 5 bases and J shed 1 base, with 12 bases lying between them. The CDR3 is CASSQNGISGNTIYF. The CDR3 coding sequence is TGTGCCAGCAGCCAGAACGGGATTTCTGGAAACACCATATATTTT.

This chain joins TRBV7-9 and TRBJ2-3; possible D gene TRBD1, 5 bases. Trimming shortened V by 4 bases and J by 8 bases, and 13 bases separated the two germline ends. Looked up from germline, CDR1 is SEHNR and CDR2 is FQNEAQ (reference sequence). The CDR3 runs to 13 residues. CDR3 protein: CASSSPWGGTQYF. CDR3 nucleotide sequence: TGTGCCAGCAGCTCGCCGTGGGGCGGTACGCAGTATTTT.

This chain links TRBV7-3 with TRBJ2-3; D is undetermined. Per the germline V gene, CDR1 is SGHTA and CDR2 is FQGTGA. The CDR3 is made up of 13 amino acids. Trimming took off 5 bases at V and 5 bases at J, with 11 bases between the two ends. CDR3 sequence reads: CASSVLGLDTQYF. The CDR3 DNA follows: TGTGCCAGCAGCGTCCTCGGTTTAGATACGCAGTATTTT.

The gene calls are TRBV5-4 and TRBJ1-1, with D maybe TRBD1 (6 bases). CDR3 size: 15 residues. Trimming took 5 bases from V and 2 from J, leaving 16 bases between them. CDR1 and CDR2 (germline): SGHNT, YYREEE (reference sequence). The CDR3: CASSPGAGVNTEAFF. The CDR3 DNA is TGTGCCAGCAGTCCAGGGGCTGGAGTTAACACTGAAGCTTTCTTT. The full variable domain, with the rest looked up from reference TRBV5-4 and TRBJ1-1, is ETGVTQSPTHLIKTRGQQVTLRCSSQSGHNTVSWYQQALGQGPQFIFQYYREEENGRGNFPPRFSGLQFPNYSSELNVNALELDDSALYLCASSPGAGVNTEAFFGQGTRLTVV.

The CDR3 nucleotides read TGTGCCAGCAGTTTACATGGCGGGAACACTGAAGCTTTCTTT. The encoded protein is CASSLHGGNTEAFF. The V call is TRBV28, the J call TRBJ1-1, with D unresolved. There are 14 residues in the CDR3. Germline V lookup: CDR1 MDHEN, CDR2 SYDVKM. V shed 2 bases and J shed 1 base, with 8 bases lying between them. The full variable domain, with the rest looked up from reference TRBV28 and TRBJ1-1, is DVKVTQSSRYLVKRTGEKVFLECVQDMDHENMFWYRQDPGLGLRLIYFSYDVKMKEKGDIPEGYSVSREKKERFSLILESASTNQTSMYLCASSLHGGNTEAFFGQGTRLTVV.

Note on this clone: Mismatch with germline at one junction end may stem from a read error. The DNA for the CDR3 is TGTGCCAGCAGCTTGGGAGGGAACACTGAAGCTTTCTTT. This sequence encodes CASSLGGNTEAFF. The V and J genes are TRBV5-1 and TRBJ1-1, with unresolved D. The CDR3 runs to 13 residues. Germline V gene lookup returns CDR1 SGHRS and CDR2 YFSETQ.

This clone appeared a few times. V gene TRBV5-1 combines with J gene TRBJ1-1, with 11 bases lining up with TRBD1. V shed 3 bases, J shed 3 bases, and the junction held 4 bases outside the gene matches. The CDR3 runs 15 residues. Per the germline V gene, CDR1 is SGHRS and CDR2 is YFSETQ. The CDR3, as DNA: TGCGCCAGCAGCTGGGGGGACAGGGGGGACACTGAAGCTTTCTTT. Translation gives CASSWGDRGDTEAFF.

There are a few counts of this clone. The V call is TRBV5-6, the J call TRBJ2-3; 9 bases line up with TRBD1. The length of the CDR3 is 13 residues. Germline CDR1 reads SGHDT; CDR2 reads YYEEEE. V was clipped by 5 bases and J by 3 bases; unmatched bases: 1. The CDR3, as DNA: TGTGCCAGCAGGACAGGGGGAACAGATACGCAGTATTTT. It codes for CASRTGGTDTQYF.